The clone carrying this T cell receptor (beta chain) occurred a few times. The data originate from a study of T-cell memory formation after mild COVID-19. Study summary: TCR clusters showed largely donor specificity.

The V end lost 1 base, the J end lost 4 bases, and 7 bases lay between the germline ends. From germline, CDR1 is SGHTA and CDR2 FQGNSA. There are 14 residues in the CDR3. TCRdb re-called the 5' RACE reads with MiXCR, one entry per CDR3 protein. There are 250,000 to 350,000 distinct CDR3 sequences in the sample; roughly 13% occur only once, and around 20% lies in the top ten. Specimen: PBMCs or a T cell subset sorted from them (not recorded which). This rearrangement joins TRBV7-2 to TRBJ2-2; D is unresolved. This sequence originates from a man younger than 30 who had mild COVID-19 (a few samples of this study predate the infection). Cell type and time point are not known. The CDR3 DNA reads as TGTGCCAGCAGCTTAGGCCGGGTCACCGGGGAGCTGTTTTTT. Protein sequence: CASSLGRVTGELFF.